Below, 30 T cell receptor beta chains from the same sample are listed, as sequenced in a study of CD8+CD57+ T cells in acquired aplastic anemia. Template material for TCR beta VDJ and CDR3 profiling consisted of genomic DNA. TCRdb used MiXCR to reprocess the reads, holding one entry per CDR3 protein. The repertoire holds hundreds of thousands of distinct CDR3 sequences, with around a third as singletons. An expansion of CD8+CD57+ cells by flow cytometry had been shown in patients chosen for sequencing. Sequencing was carried out using sorted CD4+, CD8+, or CD8+CD57+ T cells (not recorded which) from PBMCs. These receptors all come from a human donor with aplastic anemia.

This clonotype has more than one count but fewer than ten. V gene TRBV30 combines with J gene TRBJ1-3; D is unresolved. Trimming took 0 bases from V and 0 from J, leaving 15 bases between them. The CDR3 is 17 residues long. Germline V lookup: CDR1 GTSNPN, CDR2 SVGIG (reference sequence). The CDR3: CAWSVLSRRSSGNTIYF. The CDR3 nucleotides are TGTGCCTGGAGTGTACTGTCCCGACGGTCCTCTGGAAACACCATATATTTT.

This clonotype was seen repeatedly, ten times or more. The CDR3 DNA is TGCAGCGTTGGGAACATTGAAAACTATGGCTACACCTTC. Its protein is CSVGNIENYGYTF. V gene TRBV29-1 combines with J gene TRBJ1-2; D ambiguous. The V end lost 4 bases, the J end lost 2 bases, and 11 bases lay between the germline ends. Germline-derived CDR1 and CDR2 are SQVTM and ANQGSEA. This CDR3 comprises 13 residues.

The rearrangement uses TRBV10-3 and TRBJ1-2; D is possibly TRBD1 (5 bases). Germline CDR1 ENHRY, CDR2 SYGVKD. Trimming stripped 8 bases from V and 2 bases from J, with 15 bases between. This CDR3 has 14 amino acids. The DNA of the CDR3 is TGTGCCATCGCCGGGGGTCCCGGGAACTATGGCTACACCTTC. It translates to CAIAGGPGNYGYTF.

This clonotype has a handful of counts. The J gene is TRBJ1-2, the V gene TRBV13; D possibly corresponds to TRBD1 (6 bases). CDR1 and CDR2 (germline): PRHDT, FYEKMQ (reference sequence). The CDR3 has 16 amino acids. Trimming left V 4 bases short and J 1 base short, with 16 bases between. CDR3 loop: CASSSIRLDSNYGYTF. As DNA, the CDR3 is TGTGCCAGCAGCTCTATCCGTCTGGACAGTAACTATGGCTACACCTTC.

CDR3 coding DNA: TGCAGTGCAAAGCGACTAGCGGACAAAGAGACCCAGTACTTC. Encoded protein: CSAKRLADKETQYF. V usage is TRBV20-1 and J usage is TRBJ2-5; 9 bases are a match to TRBD2. The junction had 8 bases not matched to a gene; V was cut back by 6 bases and J by 3 bases. In germline, CDR1 is DFQATT, CDR2 SNEGSKA (reference sequence). This CDR3 comprises 14 residues.

In its sample, this clonotype was seen a few times. The V gene is TRBV20-1, the J gene TRBJ2-5; no definite D call. There are 13 residues in the CDR3. CDR1 is DFQATT and CDR2 is SNEGSKA in the germline V gene (reference sequence). The V end was cut by 5 bases, the J end by 5 bases, with 15 bases between. CDR3 DNA sequence: TGCAGTGCTCCTAGGGAACCGACGGAGACCCAGTACTTC. This sequence encodes CSAPREPTETQYF.

The rearrangement uses TRBV7-9 and TRBJ2-7; D unresolved. CDR3 length equals 13 residues. Trimming took off 5 bases at V and 6 bases at J, with 14 bases between the two ends. Germline V CDR1 and CDR2: SEHNR, FQNEAQ (reference sequence). The chain's CDR3 is CASSQSAGTEQYF. CDR3 DNA: TGTGCCAGCAGCCAATCCGCCGGCACCGAGCAGTACTTC. Full variable domain (missing parts from reference TRBV7-9 and TRBJ2-7): DTGVSQNPRHKITKRGQNVTFRCDPISEHNRLYWYRQTLGQGPEFLTYFQNEAQLEKSRLLSDRFSAERPKGSFSTLEIQRTEQGDSAMYLCASSQSAGTEQYFGPGTRLTVT.

As concerns this clonotype: Being one base from a much bigger clone, this may be a read error. CDR3 DNA sequence: TGCAGTGCTAGAGTTGGGGATAGCAATCAGCCCCAGCATTTT. This codes for CSARVGDSNQPQHF. The gene calls are TRBV20-1 and TRBJ1-5; no clear D gene. This CDR3 is built from 14 residues. Trimming shortened V by 1 base and J by 0 bases, and 7 bases separated the two germline ends. Looked up from germline, CDR1 is DFQATT and CDR2 is SNEGSKA (reference sequence).

Concerning this clonotype itself: This likely comes from a read error, as the CDR3 has no conserved phenylalanine or tryptophan at its end. This chain uses TRBV14 with TRBJ1-3; no reliable D call. This CDR3 is built from 12 residues. Germline loops: CDR1 SGHDN, CDR2 FVKESK. V dropped 1 base and J dropped 4 bases, with 2 bases sitting between them. CDR3 sequence reads: CASSQVGNTIYS. CDR3 sequence (DNA): TGTGCCAGCAGCCAAGTAGGAAACACCATATATTCT.

A single count supports this clonotype. The J gene is TRBJ2-5, the V gene TRBV4-1; either TRBD1 or TRBD2 may fit D (5 bases each). Germline CDR1 MGHRA, CDR2 YSYEKL. The V end lost 0 bases, the J end lost 5 bases, and 16 bases lay between the germline ends. The CDR3 is made up of 16 amino acids. This CDR3 is CASSQELGTLGETQYF. CDR3 bases: TGCGCCAGCAGCCAAGAGTTGGGGACCCTTGGGGAGACCCAGTACTTC.

This clonotype was observed at least ten times. The rearrangement joins TRBV14 to TRBJ1-6; D gene unclear. Looked up from germline, CDR1 is SGHDN and CDR2 is FVKESK. The length of the CDR3 is 13 residues. V lost 3 bases and J 11 bases, leaving 11 bases between the germline ends. CDR3 in DNA: TGTGCCAGCAGCCAGCAAGGAGGACCACCCCTCCACTTT. The encoded protein is CASSQQGGPPLHF.

The chain recombines TRBV20-1 with TRBJ2-1; TRBD2 agrees at 11 bases. V lost 6 bases to trimming and J lost 6 bases; unmatched junction nucleotides: 7. The CDR3 length is 14 residues. Looked up from germline, CDR1 is DFQATT and CDR2 is SNEGSKA (reference sequence). Here the CDR3 DNA reads TGCAGTGCAATAGCGGGGGGGTTCTTCAATGAGCAGTTCTTC. Translated: CSAIAGGFFNEQFF.

As for this clonotype: A read error is possible here, since a much larger clone lies one base away. This chain uses TRBV15 with TRBJ2-7; 11 bases are a match to TRBD1. Per germline, CDR1 LNHNV and CDR2 YYDKDF (reference sequence). V lost 3 bases to trimming and J lost 7 bases; unmatched junction nucleotides: 8. The CDR3 is made up of 15 amino acids. The CDR3 bases are TGTGCCACCAGCAGCCCGGGACAGGGGGGCGATGAGCAGTACTTC. Amino acids: CATSSPGQGGDEQYF. The full variable domain, its missing parts supplied by reference TRBV15 and TRBJ2-7, is DAMVIQNPRYQVTQFGKPVTLSCSQTLNHNVMYWYQQKSSQAPKLLFHYYDKDFNNEADTPDNFQSRRPNTSFCFLDIRSPGLGDTAMYLCATSSPGQGGDEQYFGPGTRLTVT.

The CDR3 sequence is CASSYPDVAGGNTGELFF. In DNA form, the CDR3 reads TGTGCCAGCAGTTACCCCGATGTAGCGGGAGGGAACACCGGGGAGCTGTTTTTT. This sequence joins TRBV6-2 or TRBV6-3 and TRBJ2-2; 10 bases map to TRBD2. Trimming took 2 bases from V and 1 from J; bases not matched to a gene: 7. The CDR3 has 18 amino acids. The V gene's germline CDR1 is MNHEY and CDR2 SVGEGT.

This clonotype was observed a few times. DNA for the CDR3: TGTGCCAGCAGCCCGGTCCGAGTGAACACTGAAGCTTTCTTT. Its translation is CASSPVRVNTEAFF. This chain connects TRBV12-3 or TRBV12-4 to TRBJ1-1; D not resolved. The V and J ends lost 6 bases and 0 bases respectively, with 11 bases between them. The CDR3 has 14 amino acids.

Concerning this clonotype: This could be a read error, since a much larger clone is one nucleotide away. The CDR3 nucleotides read TGTGCCAGCAGCCAAGGGGCTTATTATGGCTACACCTTC. Translating gives CASSQGAYYGYTF. The gene calls are TRBV7-2 and TRBJ1-2, with TRBD1 as a possible D gene (5 bases). This CDR3 has 13 amino acids. The V end was cut by 5 bases, the J end by 5 bases, with 12 bases between. Germline lookup yields CDR1 SGHTA and CDR2 FQGNSA. Looking up the rest from reference TRBV7-2 and TRBJ1-2 gives the full variable domain: GAGVSQSPSNKVTEKGKDVELRCDPISGHTALYWYRQSLGQGLEFLIYFQGNSAPDKSGLPSDRFSAERTGGSVSTLTIQRTQQEDSAVYLCASSQGAYYGYTFGSGTRLTVV.

This clonotype was found many times. This chain uses TRBV11-2 with TRBJ2-6; 7 nucleotides line up with TRBD2. This CDR3 region has 17 residues. The V segment lost 1 base and the J segment 0 bases; nucleotides outside the gene matches: 3. Germline lookup yields CDR1 SGHAT and CDR2 FQNNGV. CDR3 DNA: TGTGCCAGCAGCTTAGTCCTAGCGGACTCTGGGGCCAACGTCCTGACTTTC. This translates into CASSLVLADSGANVLTF.

The chain couples TRBV9 to TRBJ2-5; TRBD2 agrees at 10 bases. The CDR3 has 16 residues. V lost 3 bases, J lost 0 bases, and 5 bases stayed unmatched. The V gene's germline CDR1 is SGDLS and CDR2 YYNGEE. Here the CDR3 DNA reads TGTGCCAGCAGCGGACCGGGACTAGCGCACCAAGAGACCCAGTACTTC. Translated: CASSGPGLAHQETQYF.

This clonotype was seen a single time. V is TRBV20-1 and J is TRBJ2-7; D possibly corresponds to TRBD2 (6 bases). The CDR3 has 14 residues. Germline CDR1 and CDR2: DFQATT and SNEGSKA (reference sequence). V lost 0 bases and J lost 4, with 13 bases in between. CDR3 nucleotides: TGCAGTGCTAGAGATCGGGGGAGGACTTACGAGCAGTACTTC. As protein: CSARDRGRTYEQYF.

The sample holds a few counts of this clonotype. V and J are TRBV5-1 and TRBJ2-6; D unresolved. The CDR3 is 13 residues long. V was shortened by 0 bases and J by 4 bases, with 2 bases between the two germline ends. Looked up from germline, CDR1 is SGHRS and CDR2 is YFSETQ. CDR3 in amino acids: CASSLDGANVLTF. In DNA, the CDR3 is TGCGCCAGCAGCTTGGACGGGGCCAACGTCCTGACTTTC.

This clonotype has at least ten counts. The rearrangement joins TRBV20-1 to TRBJ1-5, with no clear D. The V gene's germline CDR1 is DFQATT and CDR2 SNEGSKA (reference sequence). Trimming pared 5 bases from V and 2 bases from J, leaving 13 bases between. This CDR3 has 14 residues. CDR3 sequence: CSAFPTPGNQPQHF. The CDR3 bases are TGCAGTGCTTTTCCTACCCCAGGCAATCAGCCCCAGCATTTT.

This clonotype was detected ten times or more. The chain uses TRBV7-2 and TRBJ1-2; no clear D gene. This CDR3 is built from 15 residues. V lost 5 bases to trimming and J lost 8 bases, with 21 bases between them. Germline values: CDR1 SGHTA, CDR2 FQGNSA. This CDR3 is CASSPPYPSAGGYTF. The CDR3 DNA follows: TGTGCCAGCAGCCCCCCTTACCCATCCGCGGGGGGCTACACCTTC.

This clonotype was seen more than once but under ten times. The chain recombines TRBV20-1 with TRBJ1-3; D call uncertain. The V gene's germline CDR1 is DFQATT and CDR2 SNEGSKA (reference sequence). V was shortened by 4 bases and J by 0 bases, with 13 bases between the two germline ends. There are 15 residues in the CDR3. The CDR3 DNA sequence: TGCAGTGCTACGACCGTGACCCCCTCTGGAAACACCATATATTTT. As protein: CSATTVTPSGNTIYF.

The chain carries TRBV7-3 and TRBJ1-3; tentatively, D is TRBD1 (5 bases). The ends were cut back, 8 bases at V and 1 base at J, with 18 bases in the middle. This CDR3 contains 16 residues. The germline V gene has CDR1 SGHTA and CDR2 FQGTGA. DNA for the CDR3: TGTGCCAGCGGGTGGGGCCCCACGGGTTCTGGAAACACCATATATTTT. The encoded protein is CASGWGPTGSGNTIYF.

This clonotype was seen once. The chain joins TRBV9 to TRBJ2-3, with D perhaps TRBD1 or TRBD2 (5 bases each). CDR1 is SGDLS, CDR2 YYNGEE, per germline. The CDR3 consists of 14 residues. Deletions cut 1 base from V and 2 bases from J, with 8 bases between. The CDR3 protein is CASSVRDVTDTQYF. CDR3 in DNA: TGTGCCAGCAGCGTAAGGGACGTCACAGATACGCAGTATTTT.

As regards this clonotype: Being one base from a much bigger clone, this may be a read error. The chain joins TRBV2 to TRBJ2-1; D possibly uses TRBD1 or TRBD2 (6 bases each). The germline V gene has CDR1 SNHLY and CDR2 FYNNEI. CDR3 length: 15 residues. V lost 10 bases to trimming and J lost 0 bases, with 16 bases between them. CDR3 loop: CAITERGASYNEQFF. CDR3 sequence (DNA): TGTGCCATCACCGAGAGGGGGGCCTCCTACAATGAGCAGTTCTTC.

This clonotype was detected ten times or more. J is TRBJ1-2 and V is TRBV7-9, with a possible D match to TRBD1 (6 bases). Germline V gene lookup returns CDR1 SEHNR and CDR2 FQNEAQ (reference sequence). V lost 5 bases to trimming and J lost 4 bases, with 23 bases between them. This CDR3 has 17 residues. The DNA for the CDR3 is TGTGCCAGCAGCCTATGGGCTTTACGGACAGAGTCCTATGGCTACACCTTC. It specifies CASSLWALRTESYGYTF.

The chain carries TRBV19 and TRBJ2-7; the D gene is possibly TRBD2 (5 bases). Germline V gene sequence: CDR1 LNHDA, CDR2 SQIVND (reference sequence). The germline V and J ends were trimmed by 7 bases and 5 bases, with 15 bases remaining between them. The CDR3 sequence is 13 residues long. The CDR3 sequence: CASNKSGRDEQYF. CDR3 coding DNA: TGTGCCAGTAATAAAAGCGGTAGGGACGAGCAGTACTTC.

The gene calls are TRBV19 and TRBJ1-6, with 11 bases that match TRBD1. V shed 1 base, J shed 10 bases, and the junction held 3 bases outside the gene matches. Germline V gives CDR1 LNHDA, CDR2 SQIVND (reference sequence). The CDR3 has 15 amino acids. The CDR3 is CASSIAGQGGSPLHF. The CDR3 DNA sequence: TGTGCCAGTAGTATAGCGGGACAGGGGGGATCACCCCTCCACTTT.

The rearrangement joins TRBV20-1 to TRBJ1-1; perhaps TRBD1 as D (5 bases). V was cut by 3 bases and J by 5 bases, with 10 bases left in between. The germline V gene encodes CDR1 DFQATT and CDR2 SNEGSKA (reference sequence). CDR3 size: 12 residues. In DNA, the CDR3 is TGCAGTGCTAGGGGGGAGGGGACTGAAGCTTTCTTT. As protein: CSARGEGTEAFF.